These T cell receptor beta chains were read from a single sample in a study of regulatory dendritic cells for organ transplantation. Antigens of these TCRs are unknown. The repertoire was sequenced with immunoSEQ multiplex PCR; TCRdb's copy has only in-frame clones and lacks some. The sample shows about 12,000 clones, roughly 90% of them seen only once. Sequenced material: naive CD8+ T cells from blood cultured with regulatory dendritic cells. Receptor source: a human donor in good health. The CDR3 runs from the conserved cysteine through the conserved F or W.

v_gene: TRBV19; CDR3aa: CASSIGTPEAFF
v_gene: TRBV27; CDR3aa: CASSGPGMVSEQFF
v_gene: TRBV27; CDR3aa: CASSLLGRGSHGYTF
v_gene: TRBV30; CDR3aa: CAWSVNSGSNEQFF
v_gene: TRBV7-2; CDR3aa: CASSLGPEGTKNIQYF
v_gene: TRBV29-1; CDR3aa: CSVWASGDTDTQYF
v_gene: TRBV27; CDR3aa: CASSLSREGREQYF
v_gene: TRBV7-9; CDR3aa: CASSSEGQSYEQYF
v_gene: TRBV27; CDR3aa: CASSWSGSYNEQFF
v_gene: TRBV27; CDR3aa: CASSWNSGLGSEKLFF
v_gene: TRBV27; CDR3aa: CASSAGLAGTEQYF
v_gene: TRBV6-6; CDR3aa: CASNPFSSYNEQFF
v_gene: TRBV27; CDR3aa: CASSRDRGIVYEQYF
v_gene: TRBV7-9; CDR3aa: CASSQGTTYEQYF
v_gene: TRBV10-2; CDR3aa: CASSVRRVGDSNQPQHF
v_gene: TRBV7-9; CDR3aa: CASSAYRDGLNEQFF
v_gene: TRBV6-5; CDR3aa: CASSYTRPDTEAFF
v_gene: TRBV19; CDR3aa: CASSIPGGSSYNEQFF
v_gene: TRBV20-1; CDR3aa: CSAEGEGYTF
v_gene: TRBV30; CDR3aa: CAWSVGPSVYEQYF
v_gene: TRBV4-1; CDR3aa: CASSQPRAGGSDEQYF
v_gene: TRBV9; CDR3aa: CASSPTGFPREQFF